This T cell receptor beta chain stems from a study of OX40 agonist ivuxolimab in advanced cancers. Some background on the complete study: Ivuxolimab was a fully human IgG2 agonistic monoclonal antibody targeting the costimulatory receptor OX40 (CD134). Intravenous ivuxolimab was administered to patients every 2 weeks at six dose levels: 0.01, 0.1, 0.3, 1.5, 3 and 10 mg/kg. Of the approximately 50 dose-escalation patients, hepatocellular carcinoma was present in 19, melanoma in around 15, renal cell carcinoma in 9 and head and neck cancer in 9. In the dose-escalation cohort, more than 75% of patients were male, and the mean age was approximately 60 years, with a range of about 23 to 90. Prior anti-PD-1, anti-PD-L1 or anti-CTLA-4 therapy was permitted, and checkpoint inhibitors had been received by roughly 42% of dose-escalation patients. Partial responses occurred in three dose-escalation patients, of whom one had hepatocellular carcinoma and two had cutaneous melanoma. The point of sequencing TCRbeta in the periphery was to test whether ivuxolimab changed TCR sequence diversity and drove clonal T-cell expansion. The paper reports the monotherapy dose-escalation portion (N of about 56 patients) of the phase I ivuxolimab trial.

Results and caveats for the whole study, not just this receptor: After ivuxolimab, CD8+ T cells had more expanded clones than CD4+ T cells on average. In the 0.1-3.0 mg/kg groups, partial responders were among the patients with the lowest normalized peripheral clonal expansion, particularly in CD8+ T cells. Low levels of normalized T-cell clonal expansion were also seen in some patients who did not respond. At doses of 0.1 to 3.0 mg/kg, clonal expansion of both CD4+ and CD8+ blood T cells was observed from baseline to week 6. Which antigens the clonally expanded peripheral T cells were specific for was not determined.

Genomic DNA was extracted from sorted cells for sequencing of the TCRbeta CDR3 region. The immunoSEQ Assay was used to sequence the TCRbeta CDR3 regions. As stored in TCRdb, this immuneACCESS dataset retains in-frame rearrangements with V and J assigned. A fraction of the clones does not appear; measured against another copy, unresolved V genes explain less than half of the discrepancy, and the remainder lacks a known reason. For this sample the table gives tens of thousands of clones, of which 80% to 90% were detected only once. Roughly 4% of the sample lies in the top ten. The trial excluded patients who had a history of autoimmune disease or were on systemic immunosuppression. Peripheral blood for TCR sequencing was drawn from every dose cohort at baseline, at cycle 4 day 1 and at cycle 7 day 1. The samples were taken from a phase I, first-in-human, multicenter, open-label dose-escalation trial of ivuxolimab. The trial enrolled adults with locally advanced or metastatic head and neck squamous cell, hepatocellular, melanoma or renal cell carcinoma. Before TCR sequencing, CD4+ T cells and CD8+ T cells were sorted from peripheral blood as separate populations.

Taken from cysteine to phenylalanine, the CDR3 has 15 residues. Kept here is only the CDR3 DNA, which spans 45 bases and is read in frame from base 1. CDR1 MNHEY and CDR2 SMNVEV are derived from the germline V gene (reference sequence). Ends trimmed: V by 7 bases, J by 5 bases; bases unmatched to a gene: 13. In its sample, this clone was seen once. Its recognized antigen is unknown. It has no much larger one-base neighbor in the sample; base qualities were not kept. The sample in question was CD4+ or CD8+ T cells sorted from blood, obtained in a trial of the OX40 agonist ivuxolimab. The receptor comes from an adult with an advanced solid tumor such as melanoma, head and neck, liver or kidney cancer. The chain is assembled from TRBV27 and TRBJ1-1; 7 of the junction bases match TRBD1. The sequenced DNA is TGTGCCAGCACCAAGGCGGGACAGTCGAGAACTGAAGCTTTCTTT. It specifies CASTKAGQSRTEAFF.